The 26 T cell receptor beta chains given below trace back to one sample, sequenced in a study of Graves' ophthalmopathy and Graves' hyperthyroidism. Amplification of TCR beta CDR3 regions used RNA transcripts. HTBI-primed RT-PCR formed the first round, and a multiplex PCR formed the second. A single record per CDR3 protein comes from TCRdb applying MiXCR to the multiplex PCR reads. The top ten clones hold around 43% of a sample with roughly 220,000 distinct CDR3 sequences, 45% of them seen once. Material for sequencing was peripheral blood. The receptors were sampled from an adult man with Graves' ophthalmopathy.

The CDR3 sequence: CASSQASVETQYF. CDR3 DNA: TGCGCCAGCAGCCAAGCGAGTGTGGAGACCCAGTACTTC. This chain connects TRBV4-1 to TRBJ2-5; no definite D call. Between the trimmed V and J ends, which lost 1 base and 5 bases, there was a span of 8 bases. Germline V gene data show CDR1 as MGHRA and CDR2 as YSYEKL. The CDR3 loop spans 13 amino acids.

This clonotype was found once. The chain uses TRBV10-3 and TRBJ2-7, with D perhaps TRBD1 (5 bases). CDR1 is ENHRY and CDR2 is SYGVKD in the germline V gene. The CDR3 spans 13 residues. V lost 10 bases and J 6 bases, leaving 19 bases between the germline ends. The DNA for the CDR3 is TGTGCCACCCTGGGCAGGGTGAACGGCGAGCAGTACTTC. Translated, it gives CATLGRVNGEQYF.

This clonotype occurred a few times. J is TRBJ2-7 and V is TRBV7-9; the match to TRBD2 covers 7 bases. The CDR3 covers 18 residues. Per germline, CDR1 SEHNR and CDR2 FQNEAQ (reference sequence). V trimming: 0 bases; J trimming: 2 bases; junction bases outside the gene matches: 13. The CDR3 DNA reads as TGTGCCAGCAGCTTAGCCCGACTCGGGCGGGAGTCCCCCTACGAGCAGTACTTC. Its translation is CASSLARLGRESPYEQYF.

About this clonotype itself: Since a much larger clone is just one base distant, this may be a read error. The chain carries TRBV29-1 and TRBJ2-2, with 8 bases that match TRBD1. Trimming at V came to 6 bases and at J to 3 bases, leaving 3 bases not matched to a gene. The CDR3 is made up of 13 amino acids. Germline CDR1 and CDR2: SQVTM and ANQGSEA. The CDR3 bases are TGCAGCGTCAAGACAGGGGACACCGGGGAGCTGTTTTTT. Translated, it gives CSVKTGDTGELFF.

Note on this clonotype: At one of its ends the junction is not consistent with the germline gene, which may arise from a read error. V usage is TRBV19 and J usage is TRBJ2-6; no clear D. The germline gives CDR1 LNHDA, CDR2 SQIVND (reference sequence). The CDR3 length is 17 residues. This CDR3 reads CASSISHRSSGVNVLTF. DNA of the CDR3: TGTGCCAGTAGTATTTCGCATCGGTCCTCTGGGGTCAACGTCCTGACTTTC.

This chain joins TRBV7-8 and TRBJ1-4; D is possibly TRBD1 (5 bases). V lost 1 base and J 5 bases, leaving 20 bases between the germline ends. CDR3 length: 18 residues. Germline V CDR1 and CDR2: SGHVS, FQNEAQ. The CDR3 nucleotides read TGTGCCAGCAGCTTAGTTGGATTGGACCTGGGACGGAATGAAAAACTGTTTTTT. Translating it yields CASSLVGLDLGRNEKLFF.

The rearrangement joins TRBV7-2 to TRBJ2-7; 10 bases match TRBD2. V lost 5 bases, J lost 3 bases, and 4 bases stayed unmatched. The CDR3 runs 14 residues. The germline V gene has CDR1 SGHTA and CDR2 FQGNSA. DNA of the CDR3: TGTGCCAGCAGCACTAGCGGGGTGCTCTACGAGCAGTACTTC. Amino acids: CASSTSGVLYEQYF.

A few counts support this clonotype. The V and J genes are TRBV28 and TRBJ2-7, with 10 bases lining up with TRBD2. The CDR3 covers 14 residues. With V trimmed by 7 bases and J by 5 bases, 8 bases remained unmatched. In germline, CDR1 is MDHEN, CDR2 SYDVKM. CDR3 sequence: CASTSSGRTDEQYF. In DNA, the CDR3 is TGTGCCAGCACCTCTAGCGGGAGAACCGACGAGCAGTACTTC.

V is TRBV11-2 and J is TRBJ2-2; unclear D gene. The CDR3 runs to 16 residues. The V gene lost 5 bases and the J gene lost 0 bases, with 13 bases spanning the gap. The germline V gene has CDR1 SGHAT and CDR2 FQNNGV. The CDR3 coding sequence is TGTGCCAGCAGCCGAGAGCACAGACCGAACACCGGGGAGCTGTTTTTT. This translates into CASSREHRPNTGELFF.

The rearrangement links TRBV12-3 or TRBV12-4 to TRBJ2-7; no clear D. The end of the DNA is better explained by TRBJ2-1, so the J call may be wrong. CDR3 length equals 12 residues. DNA of the CDR3: TGTGCCAGCAGTTTAGCCGGAAATGAGCAGTTCTTC. It encodes CASSLAGNEQFF.

The chain joins TRBV3-1 to TRBJ2-7; possible D gene TRBD1, 5 bases. The CDR3 runs to 16 residues. Trimming removed 0 bases at V and 1 base at J, with 13 bases between. The germline gives CDR1 LGHDT, CDR2 YNNKEL (reference sequence). CDR3 loop: CASSQDPGIGSYEQYF. CDR3 nucleotides: TGTGCCAGCAGCCAAGATCCAGGGATAGGATCCTACGAGCAGTACTTC.

This chain joins TRBV5-1 and TRBJ1-2; the D gene is possibly TRBD1 (5 bases). Trimming cost V 9 bases and J 0 bases, with 15 bases left between them. The CDR3 has 14 amino acids. Germline loops: CDR1 SGHRS, CDR2 YFSETQ. CDR3 amino acids: CATRLGVTNYGYTF. The CDR3 DNA sequence: TGCGCCACAAGATTAGGGGTTACTAACTATGGCTACACCTTC. The full variable domain, with the rest looked up from reference TRBV5-1 and TRBJ1-2, is KAGVTQTPRYLIKTRGQQVTLSCSPISGHRSVSWYQQTPGQGLQFLFEYFSETQRNKGNFPGRFSGRQFSNSRSEMNVSTLELGDSALYLCATRLGVTNYGYTFGSGTRLTVV.

This clonotype was seen repeatedly, ten times or more. The chain employs TRBV10-3 and TRBJ1-5, with TRBD1 matching over 8 bases. The CDR3 loop spans 15 amino acids. CDR1 and CDR2 (germline): ENHRY, SYGVKD. V shed 10 bases, J shed 4 bases, and the junction held 12 bases outside the gene matches. The CDR3: CATSLVTGGNQPQHF. The DNA for the CDR3 is TGTGCCACCAGCTTAGTCACAGGGGGAAATCAGCCCCAGCATTTT.

At least ten counts were recorded for this clonotype. The chain couples TRBV7-8 to TRBJ1-1; no clear D gene. The CDR3 totals 12 residues. The germline V gene encodes CDR1 SGHVS and CDR2 FQNEAQ. V was shortened by 3 bases and J by 11 bases, with 13 bases between the two germline ends. The CDR3 is CASSLDAGKAFF. Here the CDR3 DNA reads TGTGCCAGCAGCTTGGACGCGGGAAAGGCTTTCTTT. Supplemented by reference TRBV7-8 and TRBJ1-1, the full variable domain reads GAGVSQSPRYKVAKRGQDVALRCDPISGHVSLFWYQQALGQGPEFLTYFQNEAQLDKSGLPSDRFFAERPEGSVSTLKIQRTQQEDSAVYLCASSLDAGKAFFGQGTRLTVV.

Ten or more counts support this clonotype. The rearrangement joins TRBV12-3 or TRBV12-4 to TRBJ2-2, with D perhaps matching TRBD1 (6 bases). Trimming took off 6 bases at V and 6 bases at J, with 8 bases between the two ends. There are 12 residues in the CDR3. The DNA for the CDR3 is TGTGCCAGCAGGAAGGGGGCCGGGGAGCTGTTTTTT. The encoded protein is CASRKGAGELFF.

On this clonotype itself: A much larger clone lies one base from this, so it may be a read error. The gene calls are TRBV2 and TRBJ1-5, with no clear D. Per the germline V gene, CDR1 is SNHLY and CDR2 is FYNNEI. Trimming removed 3 bases at V and 6 bases at J, with 6 bases between. The CDR3 length is 12 residues. The CDR3, as DNA: TGTGCCAGCAGTGATACCAGTCAGCCCCAGCATTTT. Residues: CASSDTSQPQHF.

CDR3: CASSPGRGNTGELFF. The CDR3 DNA sequence: TGTGCCAGCAGCCCAGGCAGGGGTAACACCGGGGAGCTGTTTTTT. The chain recombines TRBV7-6 with TRBJ2-2, with a tentative D call TRBD1 (6 bases). V shed 5 bases and J shed 2 bases, with 12 bases lying between them. Germline lookup yields CDR1 SGHVS and CDR2 FNYEAQ. CDR3 length: 15 residues.

The rearrangement joins TRBV7-9 to TRBJ2-2; D is uncertain. Germline loops: CDR1 SEHNR, CDR2 FQNEAQ (reference sequence). The CDR3 spans 14 residues. Trimming removed 6 bases from V and 0 bases from J, with 8 bases in between. The CDR3 sequence: CASSGIANTGELFF. The CDR3 DNA reads TGTGCCAGCAGTGGTATTGCGAACACCGGGGAGCTGTTTTTT.

The chain couples TRBV6-5 to TRBJ1-2; 9 bases map to TRBD1. CDR1 is MNHEY and CDR2 is SVGAGI in the germline V gene. V shed 8 bases, J shed 6 bases, and the junction held 7 bases outside the gene matches. The CDR3 spans 13 residues. Here the CDR3 DNA reads TGTGCCAGCCGAACAGGGACAGGGAATGGCTACACCTTC. Its protein is CASRTGTGNGYTF.

This clonotype has more than one count but fewer than ten. The rearrangement links TRBV15 to TRBJ2-5, with 9 bases aligning to TRBD1. Germline V gives CDR1 LNHNV, CDR2 YYDKDF (reference sequence). The length of the CDR3 is 14 residues. V shed 4 bases, J shed 4 bases, and the junction held 4 bases outside the gene matches. The CDR3 DNA reads as TGTGCCACCAGCATAACAGGGGGCCGAGAGACCCAGTACTTC. Translating it yields CATSITGGRETQYF.

This sequence joins TRBV19 and TRBJ2-7; D perhaps matches TRBD1 (6 bases). This CDR3 contains 14 residues. Trimming left V 9 bases short and J 3 bases short, with 18 bases between. The germline V gene has CDR1 LNHDA and CDR2 SQIVND (reference sequence). The CDR3 nucleotides are TGTGCCAGCCCTTCGGGACACGACATCTACGAGCAGTACTTC. Protein: CASPSGHDIYEQYF.

This clonotype was counted between two and nine times. This sequence joins TRBV10-3 and TRBJ2-5; weak D call: TRBD2 (6 bases). The CDR3 has 11 amino acids. Trimming removed 10 bases from V and 4 bases from J, with 10 bases in between. The germline CDR1 and CDR2 sequences are ENHRY and SYGVKD. The chain's CDR3 is CATGEVETQYF. CDR3 coding DNA: TGTGCCACGGGAGAGGTAGAGACCCAGTACTTC.

The chain joins TRBV9 to TRBJ1-4, with unresolved D. This CDR3 contains 17 residues. Germline CDR1 SGDLS, CDR2 YYNGEE. The V gene lost 4 bases and the J gene lost 0 bases, with 16 bases spanning the gap. CDR3 nucleotide sequence: TGTGCCAGCAGCCCTTTCTTAGGGCCTGCAACTAATGAAAAACTGTTTTTT. It encodes CASSPFLGPATNEKLFF.

The chain joins TRBV20-1 to TRBJ1-5, with 7 nucleotides matching TRBD1. CDR1 is DFQATT, CDR2 SNEGSKA, per germline (reference sequence). The V gene end was trimmed by 5 bases and the J gene end by 5 bases; junction bases not matched to a gene: 3. The CDR3 consists of 12 residues. The CDR3 DNA sequence: TGCAGTGCTCATGACAGGGATCAGCCCCAGCATTTT. Translating gives CSAHDRDQPQHF.

Turning to this clonotype: A junction end diverges from the germline sequence, so it may reflect a read error. The chain employs TRBV7-2 and TRBJ2-7; TRBD2 might be the D (6 bases). From germline, CDR1 is SGHTA and CDR2 FQGNSA. The CDR3 extends over 15 amino acids. In nucleotides, the CDR3 is TGTGCCAGCAGCCTAGCGATGGCCCCAGCGGGCGAGCAGTACTTC. Its protein is CASSLAMAPAGEQYF.

This clonotype has more than one count but fewer than ten. The chain is built from TRBV15 and TRBJ2-5; D unresolved. Trimming shortened V by 0 bases and J by 6 bases, and 5 bases separated the two germline ends. The CDR3 runs to 12 residues. Germline assignment: CDR1 LNHNV and CDR2 YYDKDF (reference sequence). Here the CDR3 DNA reads TGTGCCACCAGCAGAGAGGGGAAGACCCAGTACTTC. Translated: CATSREGKTQYF.